Each of the 23 T cell receptor beta chains below was sequenced from the same sample in a study of T-cell memory formation after mild COVID-19. TCRdb re-derived calls from the 5' RACE reads in MiXCR, one entry per CDR3 protein. The sample lists roughly 300,000 distinct CDR3 sequences, roughly an eighth seen once, with about a fifth in the top ten. What was sequenced was PBMCs or a T cell subset sorted from them (not recorded which). These TCRs come from a man younger than 30 who had mild COVID-19 (a few samples of this study predate the infection). Cell type and time point are not known.

Many counts were recorded for this clonotype. This chain links TRBV20-1 with TRBJ1-2, with D hard to call. The CDR3 consists of 12 residues. Trimming took 7 bases from V and 0 from J, leaving 9 bases between them. Germline-derived CDR1 and CDR2 are DFQATT and SNEGSKA (reference sequence). The CDR3 sequence: CSVSVTNYGYTF. The CDR3 coding sequence is TGCAGTGTTTCTGTGACTAACTATGGCTACACCTTC.

Ten or more counts support this clonotype. The V call is TRBV4-1, the J call TRBJ2-1; D is tentatively TRBD1 or TRBD2 (5 bases each). V was cut by 0 bases and J by 8 bases, with 20 bases left in between. Germline V CDR1 and CDR2: MGHRA, YSYEKL. There are 17 residues in the CDR3. The CDR3 sequence: CASSQDFGTTTDDEQFF. CDR3 nucleotides: TGCGCCAGCAGCCAAGATTTTGGGACCACTACCGACGATGAGCAGTTCTTC.

V gene TRBV7-2 combines with J gene TRBJ2-1; the match to TRBD2 covers 8 bases. V dropped 2 bases and J dropped 10; count of bases not matched to a gene: 16. Germline-derived CDR1 and CDR2 are SGHTA and FQGNSA. This CDR3 contains 17 residues. The CDR3 sequence is CASSLNEGLAGVREQFF. CDR3 DNA: TGTGCCAGCAGCTTAAATGAGGGGCTAGCGGGTGTTAGGGAGCAGTTCTTC.

This clonotype was picked up a small number of times. The J gene is TRBJ1-5, the V gene TRBV27, with no clear D. Germline V CDR1 and CDR2: MNHEY, SMNVEV (reference sequence). Trimming took 5 bases from V and 2 from J, leaving 13 bases between them. CDR3 length equals 15 residues. Here the CDR3 reads CASSPERVGNQPQHF. The CDR3 nucleotides read TGTGCCAGCAGTCCCGAGAGGGTCGGCAATCAGCCCCAGCATTTT.

The chain couples TRBV5-1 to TRBJ2-1, with 12 positions matching TRBD1. This CDR3 is built from 13 residues. CDR1 is SGHRS and CDR2 is YFSETQ in the germline V gene. Trimming took 4 bases from V and 9 from J; bases not matched to a gene: 2. Here the CDR3 DNA reads TGCGCCAGCAGCGGGACAGGGGGCGGTGAGCAGTTCTTC. It translates to CASSGTGGGEQFF.

CDR3 coding DNA: TGTGCCACCAGCTTAGTAGAGACAGATACGCAGTATTTT. It is translated as CATSLVETDTQYF. J is TRBJ2-3 and V is TRBV24-1; D gene ambiguous. The CDR3 is 13 residues long. V was shortened by 7 bases and J by 3 bases, with 10 bases between the two germline ends. CDR1 is KGHDR and CDR2 is SFDVKD in the germline V gene.

The chain recombines TRBV14 with TRBJ2-1; D is possibly TRBD2 (6 bases). The germline V and J ends were trimmed by 2 bases and 6 bases, with 8 bases remaining between them. This CDR3 region has 13 residues. Germline V gene lookup returns CDR1 SGHDN and CDR2 FVKESK. The CDR3 here is CASSQPGGNEQFF. In DNA form, the CDR3 reads TGTGCCAGCAGCCAACCCGGGGGCAATGAGCAGTTCTTC.

The J gene is TRBJ1-1, the V gene TRBV10-2; D is uncertain. V lost 6 bases and J 0 bases, leaving 29 bases between the germline ends. This CDR3 region has 20 residues. Germline CDR1 is WSHSY and CDR2 is SAAADI. In DNA form, the CDR3 reads TGCGCCAGCAGAGATTACGGGATCTCAAGGGCCATGGGGATGAACACTGAAGCTTTCTTT. Protein: CASRDYGISRAMGMNTEAFF.

The chain carries TRBV12-3 or TRBV12-4 and TRBJ1-2; 9 nucleotides align to TRBD1. The CDR3 extends over 15 amino acids. The J segment lost 6 bases and the V segment lost 5 bases, leaving 10 bases of the junction unmatched. As DNA, the CDR3 is TGTGCCAGCAGTCCCTCCTCGGGACAGGGACATGGCTACACCTTC. Protein sequence: CASSPSSGQGHGYTF.

This clonotype has just a few counts. V gene TRBV12-3 or TRBV12-4 combines with J gene TRBJ1-1; no reliable D call. With 5 bases removed from V and 5 bases from J, the gap between germline ends came to 12 bases. CDR3 size: 13 residues. This CDR3 is CASSRNSGTEAFF. The DNA of the CDR3 is TGTGCCAGCAGTCGTAATTCAGGTACTGAAGCTTTCTTT.

The chain uses TRBV7-2 and TRBJ1-6; D unclear. The CDR3 length is 15 residues. V lost 5 bases, J lost 9 bases, and 17 bases lay in between. The V gene's germline CDR1 is SGHTA and CDR2 FQGNSA. CDR3 DNA sequence: TGTGCCAGCAGCCTCTCCCCCGCGGAGGTTTCACCCCTCCACTTT. Translating it yields CASSLSPAEVSPLHF. The entire variable domain, with the rest obtained from reference TRBV7-2 and TRBJ1-6, is as follows: GAGVSQSPSNKVTEKGKDVELRCDPISGHTALYWYRQSLGQGLEFLIYFQGNSAPDKSGLPSDRFSAERTGGSVSTLTIQRTQQEDSAVYLCASSLSPAEVSPLHFGNGTRLTVT.

This clonotype was counted between two and nine times. The chain links TRBV7-2 to TRBJ2-7, with D hard to call. From germline, CDR1 is SGHTA and CDR2 FQGNSA. The CDR3 runs to 15 residues. V gave up 5 bases and J gave up 3 bases, with 17 bases separating them. The DNA of the CDR3 is TGTGCCAGCAGCCAGCGAGCCTCATCCGACTACGAGCAGTACGTC. Its translation: CASSQRASSDYEQYV.

The chain joins TRBV25-1 to TRBJ2-7; either TRBD1 or TRBD2 may fit D (6 bases each). The V end was cut by 8 bases, the J end by 3 bases, with 17 bases between. The CDR3 sequence is 14 residues long. CDR1 MGHDK and CDR2 SYGVNS come from the germline V gene. CDR3: CASGPNREDYEQYF. The CDR3 DNA is TGTGCCAGCGGACCAAACAGGGAGGACTACGAGCAGTACTTC.

This clonotype was counted a few times. The chain uses TRBV6-5 and TRBJ2-2; 8 bases match TRBD2. CDR3 size: 16 residues. V trimming: 1 base; J trimming: 1 base; junction bases outside the gene matches: 2. From germline, CDR1 is MNHEY and CDR2 SVGAGI. The CDR3 loop reads CASSYYLAGNTGELFF. CDR3 nucleotide sequence: TGTGCCAGCAGTTACTATCTAGCGGGGAACACCGGGGAGCTGTTTTTT.

V is TRBV5-5 and J is TRBJ1-2; tentatively, D is TRBD1 (6 bases). V was trimmed by 6 bases and J by 2 bases, leaving 20 bases between them. This CDR3 is built from 16 residues. Germline V gene data show CDR1 as SGHKS and CDR2 as YYEKEE (reference sequence). The CDR3 loop reads CASTLRVRTENYGYTF. CDR3 bases: TGTGCCAGCACCCTCCGGGTGCGGACAGAGAACTATGGCTACACCTTC. The full variable domain, in which reference TRBV5-5 and TRBJ1-2 provide the parts outside the CDR3, is DAGVTQSPTHLIKTRGQQVTLRCSPISGHKSVSWYQQVLGQGPQFIFQYYEKEERGRGNFPDRFSARQFPNYSSELNVNALLLGDSALYLCASTLRVRTENYGYTFGSGTRLTVV.

The chain recombines TRBV25-1 with TRBJ1-6; no firm D call. Deletions cut 3 bases from V and 2 bases from J, with 11 bases between. CDR1 and CDR2 (germline): MGHDK, SYGVNS. The CDR3 runs 16 residues. The CDR3 loop is CASSDGVGPYNSPLHF. As DNA, the CDR3 is TGTGCCAGCAGTGATGGGGTAGGGCCCTATAATTCACCCCTCCACTTT.

This clonotype was seen only a few times. The CDR3 DNA reads TGTGCCAGCAGTTACCGGGGGGCTATTGGAAACACCATATATTTT. The encoded protein is CASSYRGAIGNTIYF. The rearrangement joins TRBV6-5 to TRBJ1-3; D may be TRBD1 (6 bases). Germline V lookup: CDR1 MNHEY, CDR2 SVGAGI. The germline V and J ends were trimmed by 2 bases and 3 bases, with 11 bases remaining between them. The CDR3 contains 15 residues.

This clonotype has a count of ten or more. The V call is TRBV12-5, the J call TRBJ2-3; TRBD1 might be the D (5 bases). V lost 7 bases and J 4 bases, leaving 15 bases between the germline ends. This CDR3 has 14 residues. Germline lookup yields CDR1 LGHNT and CDR2 FRNRAP. The CDR3 DNA follows: TGTGCTAGTGAAACCCCCAGGGTGGCAGATACGCAGTATTTT. It codes for CASETPRVADTQYF.

This clonotype appeared a few times. The rearrangement uses TRBV6-1 and TRBJ1-2; D not certain. Trimming took off 4 bases at V and 0 bases at J, with 12 bases between the two ends. Germline values: CDR1 MNHNS, CDR2 SASEGT. This CDR3 region has 15 residues. CDR3 in amino acids: CASSGVLWANYGYTF. CDR3 bases: TGTGCCAGCAGTGGGGTCCTGTGGGCTAACTATGGCTACACCTTC.

This clonotype occurred a few times. V usage is TRBV5-1 and J usage is TRBJ2-5; D uncertain. The CDR3 covers 13 residues. CDR1 is SGHRS and CDR2 is YFSETQ in the germline V gene. V was trimmed by 2 bases and J by 2 bases, leaving 7 bases between them. For the CDR3, the DNA is TGCGCCAGCAGCTTTGAGTGGCAAGAGACCCAGTACTTC. It specifies CASSFEWQETQYF.

This clonotype was detected only a few times. The chain combines TRBV5-1 with TRBJ2-4; D ambiguous. This CDR3 is built from 15 residues. Trimming stripped 5 bases from V and 3 bases from J, with 15 bases between. Germline lookup yields CDR1 SGHRS and CDR2 YFSETQ. The CDR3 region is CASSPGQASKNIQYF. Written as DNA, the CDR3 is TGCGCCAGCAGTCCCGGGCAGGCGAGCAAAAACATTCAGTACTTC.

This sequence joins TRBV2 and TRBJ2-5; possible D gene TRBD1, 6 bases. The CDR3 contains 15 residues. Trimming stripped 6 bases from V and 2 bases from J, with 16 bases between. Germline CDR1 is SNHLY and CDR2 is FYNNEI. CDR3 in amino acids: CASSAVRGPQETQYF. The DNA for the CDR3 is TGTGCCAGCAGCGCCGTCAGGGGACCTCAAGAGACCCAGTACTTC. Filled out from reference TRBV2 and TRBJ2-5, the complete variable domain reads EPEVTQTPSHQVTQMGQEVILRCVPISNHLYFYWYRQILGQKVEFLVSFYNNEISEKSEIFDDQFSVERPDGSNFTLKIRSTKLEDSAMYFCASSAVRGPQETQYFGPGTRLLVL.

This chain joins TRBV12-3 or TRBV12-4 and TRBJ1-3, with TRBD1 as a possible D gene (5 bases). The CDR3 length is 15 residues. Trimming stripped 5 bases from V and 0 bases from J, with 11 bases between. Here the CDR3 reads CASSRDDGSGNTIYF. CDR3 nucleotide sequence: TGTGCCAGCAGTCGGGACGACGGCTCTGGAAACACCATATATTTT.